A selection of T cell receptor beta chains follows, all from one sample in a study of tumor-infiltrating lymphocytes in localized non-small cell lung cancer. Using immunoSEQ multiplex PCR, the repertoire was profiled, and TCRdb retains in-frame clones only, with some absent. The sample records 20,000 to 25,000 clones, 50% to 70% being singletons. The specimen sequenced was lung tumor tissue. The receptors derive from a human donor with non-small cell lung cancer. CDR3s include the opening cysteine and the closing phenylalanine or tryptophan. D genes are given only for firm matches. Clone size appears in some rows only: once, few, many, or a class for an expanded clone.

-	-	TRBJ2-1	TRBV5-4	TGTGCCAGCAGCTTAGGGACTCAGAGCAATGAGCAGTTCTTC	CASSLGTQSNEQFF
-	-	TRBJ1-2	TRBV28	TGTGCCAGCAGTCCCGGGACTCCCAGGGACTATGGCTACACCTTC	CASSPGTPRDYGYTF
-	-	TRBJ2-1	TRBV7-3	TGTGCCAGCAGCTCCTATAAGAGCTCCTACAATGAGCAGTTCTTC	CASSSYKSSYNEQFF
-	few	TRBJ1-1	TRBV2	TGTGCCGAACAGGGGAACACTGAAGCTTTCTTT	CAEQGNTEAFF
TRBD2	-	TRBJ2-3	TRBV18	TGTGCCAGCTCACCCGGACTAGCAAGCACAGATACGCAGTATTTT	CASSPGLASTDTQYF
-	-	TRBJ1-1	TRBV10-3	TGTGCCATCAGTACCGGTTTGGGCACTGAAGCTTTCTTT	CAISTGLGTEAFF
-	-	TRBJ2-5	TRBV6-1	TGTGCCAGCAGTGTTTCGGGACATCCTCAAGAGACCCAGTACTTC	CASSVSGHPQETQYF
TRBD2	-	TRBJ2-1	TRBV4-1	TGCGCCAGCAGCCAAGAGGACACTAGCGGGAGAACCCACAATGAGCAGTTCTTC	CASSQEDTSGRTHNEQFF
TRBD1	few	TRBJ1-4	TRBV27	TGTGCCAGCAGGGCCGGGACAGGGAGACCAACTAATGAAAAACTGTTTTTT	CASRAGTGRPTNEKLFF
-	-	TRBJ2-2	TRBV5-1	TGCGCCAGCCTGGCCCCCACCGGGGAGCTGTTTTTT	CASLAPTGELFF
-	-	TRBJ2-1	TRBV5-1	TGCGCCAGCAGCTTGGAAGGAGCCCGCAATGAGCAGTTCTTC	CASSLEGARNEQFF
TRBD1	-	TRBJ1-1	TRBV29-1	TGCAGCGTTTCAGAAGGGGGCGCATCCACTGAAGCTTTCTTT	CSVSEGGASTEAFF
TRBD1	-	TRBJ1-2	TRBV11-1	TGTGCCAGCAGCTTCCAGGGGGCGAACGATGGCTACACCTTC	CASSFQGANDGYTF
TRBD1	few	TRBJ1-2	TRBV18	TGTGCCAGCTCACCGGGACAGATCGGGGGTTATGGCTACACCTTC	CASSPGQIGGYGYTF
-	-	TRBJ1-5	TRBV6-1	TGTGCCAGCAGTGATGAAGGGAGAGGTCAGCCCCAGCATTTT	CASSDEGRGQPQHF
-	-	TRBJ2-3	TRBV28	TGTGCCAGCAGCATGGGTGCCCATAGCACAGATACGCAGTATTTT	CASSMGAHSTDTQYF
TRBD2	-	TRBJ2-1	TRBV6-6	TGTGCCAGCAGGGGGACTACCTACAATGAGCAGTTCTTC	CASRGTTYNEQFF
-	few	TRBJ1-3	TRBV7-8	TGTGCCAGCAGCTCAGCGGAGTCTGGAAACACCATATATTTT	CASSSAESGNTIYF
-	-	TRBJ2-1	TRBV4-1	TGCGCCAGCAGCCGACTCGGGACGGAGGCCTACAATGAGCAGTTCTTC	CASSRLGTEAYNEQFF
TRBD1	-	TRBJ2-5	TRBV2	TGTGCCAGCAGTATGGACAGGGGGCCAGAGACCCAGTACTTC	CASSMDRGPETQYF
-	-	TRBJ1-1	TRBV30	TGTGCCTGGAGTGTAGGACTCGTGAACACTGAAGCTTTCTTT	CAWSVGLVNTEAFF
-	-	TRBJ1-2	TRBV6-6	TGTGCCAGCAACTCGAACAGGGACTATGGCTACACCTTC	CASNSNRDYGYTF
-	once	TRBJ2-1	TRBV5-1	TGCGCCAGCAGTACCACAGGAATGATCAATGAGCAGTTCTTC	CASSTTGMINEQFF
TRBD2	-	TRBJ2-7	TRBV4-1	TGCGCCAGCAGCCCGGCTCCCGGGACTAGCGGGTGGGAGCAGTACTTC	CASSPAPGTSGWEQYF
-	few	TRBJ1-2	TRBV19	TGTGCCAGTAGTATAGAGGATAGTGGCTACACCTTC	CASSIEDSGYTF
-	-	TRBJ2-2	TRBV2	TGTGCCAGCAGTGGCGGCCTAGCGCCCCGAAGGAACACCGGGGAGCTGTTTTTT	CASSGGLAPRRNTGELFF
TRBD2	-	TRBJ2-1	TRBV10-3	TGTGCCATCGGAGCGGGGACCTACAATGAGCAGTTCTTC	CAIGAGTYNEQFF
-	few	TRBJ2-2	TRBV9	TGTGCCAGCAGCGTAGGTGGAGGGGGCAAGGGGGAGCTGTTTTTT	CASSVGGGGKGELFF
TRBD1	-	TRBJ2-5	TRBV5-1	TGCGCCAGCAGCCTAGACAGGGCGCAAGAGACCCAGTACTTC	CASSLDRAQETQYF
-	few	TRBJ1-4	TRBV9	TGTGCCAGCAGCCTCACAGTGGATAGTAATGAAAAACTGTTTTTT	CASSLTVDSNEKLFF
-	-	TRBJ2-7	TRBV28	-	CASSTLGAGVHEQYF
-	-	TRBJ1-2	TRBV5-1	TGCGCCAGCAGCTTGGAGGCAGGCCTATGGGGCTACACCTTC	CASSLEAGLWGYTF